This entry is about one T cell receptor (beta chain). Antigen unknown. The ViraFEST assay expanded antigen-specific CD4+ T cells with viral peptide pools before sequencing. The culture ran for nine to ten days, and then CD4+ T cells were isolated. Participants were vaccinated with two doses of either the BNT162b2 or mRNA-1273 vaccine. Each well held 1.5 million to 2 million PBMC cultured with about 9.9 ug/ml peptides and roughly 9 IU/ml IL-2. The data belong to a study of vaccination effects on CD4 cells after COVID-19. The wider study: The post-vaccine samples were taken, at the median, 72 days after the second dose.

Overall study findings and caveats: Of the vaccine-induced clones from healthy vaccinees, merely 1 of 255 recognized common cold coronaviruses as well.

Sequencing used immunoSEQ multiplex PCR; TCRdb keeps in-frame clones, though not all of them. The data contain more than 9,500 clones, about 65% of them seen just once; the ten biggest clones take up about 8.1%. Trimming removed 3 bases at V and 3 bases at J, with 17 bases between. CDR3 length: 16 residues. Per germline, CDR1 SEHNR and CDR2 FQNEAQ (reference sequence). The TCR comes from a human donor who received a COVID-19 vaccine. The material was CD4+ T cells from PBMCs cultured with SARS-CoV-2 spike peptides, obtained after COVID-19 vaccination. This chain connects TRBV7-9 to TRBJ2-5; D remains ambiguous. CDR3 in DNA: TGTGCCAGCAGCTTGATTAGTTGGGCATCTAAAGAGACCCAGTACTTC. Translated: CASSLISWASKETQYF.